This T cell receptor (beta chain) originates from a study of blood T cell repertoires in COVID-19. The wider study: The samples span acute and convalescent COVID-19 from the United States, Italy and Spain. The cDNA or gDNA used as material had been derived from T cells, B-cell-depleted T cells, or PBMCs.

Original processing methods: Counts of nucleated cells, estimated from reference gene primer amplification, were obtained. TCRdb's table, derived via immunoSEQ multiplex PCR, lists solely in-frame clones and lacks some. The DNA was the basis for D and trimming; V, J and clone size are from that table. The sample gives 130,000 to 150,000 clones, about nine tenths of which show up once; approximately 2.5% is in the top ten. V gave up 6 bases and J gave up 2 bases; unmatched junction bases: 5. Germline V gene data show CDR1 as MNHEY and CDR2 as SVGAGI. The CDR3 sequence is 14 residues long. The chain uses TRBV6-5 and TRBJ2-5; 8 bases match TRBD1. The material sequenced was peripheral blood. The clonotype originates from a human donor in a cohort sampled during active COVID-19. The CDR3 reads CASRAGTGQETQYF. The DNA for the CDR3 is TGTGCCAGCAGGGCAGGGACAGGTCAAGAGACCCAGTACTTC.